This TCR beta chain originates from a study of early T cells in non-severe SARS-CoV-2 infection. Looking at the study overall: The input, bulk RNA from unsorted whole blood, was sequenced, and chains were unpaired.

Attachment of unique molecular identifiers to individual cDNA molecules was performed. TCRdb reprocessed the 5' RACE reads via MiXCR and lists one record per CDR3 protein. The repertoire holds about 48,000 distinct CDR3 sequences, with 7.7% as singletons. V was pared by 6 bases and J by 4 bases, with 8 bases of the junction left unmatched. Per germline, CDR1 ENHRY and CDR2 SYGVKD. The CDR3 spans 15 residues. In this sample, this clonotype turned up a few times. The TCR was taken from an adult who was a healthcare worker with PCR-confirmed SARS-CoV-2 infection or an uninfected control (not recorded which). Sample: whole blood. V and J are TRBV10-3 and TRBJ2-3; TRBD1 aligns across 9 bases. The CDR3 DNA is TGTGCCATCAGCCCCGGGACAGGGATAGCAGATACGCAGTATTTT. Encoded protein: CAISPGTGIADTQYF.